A single sample is the source of the 25 T cell receptor beta chains below, sequenced in a study of shared clonotypes between healthy human individuals. The data were produced by immunoSEQ multiplex PCR, yet TCRdb's version contains in-frame clones alone and is incomplete. The sample consists of 400,000 or so clones, approximately 97% of them appearing once. Sample: memory CD8+ T cells sorted from blood. This sample's subset: CD45RO+ cells pooled with CCR7-negative TemRA cells. These receptors originate from a man between 25 and 39 years old in good health.

The chain combines TRBV27 with TRBJ2-7; possibly TRBD1 for D (6 bases). Trimming took 5 bases from V and 2 from J, leaving 16 bases between them. The CDR3 runs 15 residues. The germline CDR1 and CDR2 sequences are MNHEY and SMNVEV (reference sequence). CDR3 nucleotide sequence: TGTGCCAGCAGTCCAATAAACAGGGTACCCTACGAGCAGTACTTC. Residues: CASSPINRVPYEQYF.

The rearrangement joins TRBV7-2 to TRBJ2-2; D not resolved. With 2 bases removed from V and 4 bases from J, the gap between germline ends came to 8 bases. This CDR3 is 14 amino acids long. The germline gives CDR1 SGHTA, CDR2 FQGNSA. CDR3 bases: TGTGCCAGCAGCTTATTCTACGGCACCGGGGAGCTGTTTTTT. Translation: CASSLFYGTGELFF.

The chain is built from TRBV5-1 and TRBJ2-3; tentative D call: TRBD1 (5 bases). Trimming removed 0 bases from V and 0 bases from J, with 8 bases in between. The CDR3 is made up of 15 amino acids. Germline V gene sequence: CDR1 SGHRS, CDR2 YFSETQ. This chain's CDR3 is CASSLDRPSTDTQYF. In nucleotides, the CDR3 is TGCGCCAGCAGCTTGGACAGGCCAAGCACAGATACGCAGTATTTT.

The chain is built from TRBV5-1 and TRBJ2-3, with D uncertain. The CDR3 has 18 amino acids. Germline lookup yields CDR1 SGHRS and CDR2 YFSETQ. V dropped 1 base and J dropped 2 bases, with 20 bases sitting between them. The CDR3 bases are TGCGCCAGCAGCTTGACCCCTACAAGCGAAGCTTTCACAGATACGCAGTATTTT. It yields the protein CASSLTPTSEAFTDTQYF.

This chain connects TRBV4-2 to TRBJ2-5, with 8 bases aligning to TRBD2. Germline V lookup: CDR1 LGHNA, CDR2 YNFKEQ. CDR3 length equals 15 residues. The trim removed 2 bases at V and 4 bases at J, leaving 6 bases unmatched. The CDR3 reads CASSQFKRERETQYF. CDR3 coding DNA: TGTGCCAGCAGCCAATTCAAGCGGGAGCGAGAGACCCAGTACTTC.

The chain links TRBV25-1 to TRBJ2-7; 8 bases line up with TRBD2. Looked up from germline, CDR1 is MGHDK and CDR2 is SYGVNS. The CDR3 totals 15 residues. V was pared by 5 bases and J by 6 bases, with 12 bases of the junction left unmatched. The CDR3 coding sequence is TGTGCCAGCAGTCTGAGCGGGAGACGCGGGGGCGAGCAGTACTTC. Protein product: CASSLSGRRGGEQYF.

The V call is TRBV12-5, the J call TRBJ2-5; no firm D call. Germline loops: CDR1 LGHNT, CDR2 FRNRAP. The V end was cut by 2 bases, the J end by 5 bases, with 9 bases between. The length of the CDR3 is 13 residues. This CDR3 reads CASGLSGAETQYF. The CDR3 coding sequence is TGTGCTAGTGGTTTGTCGGGTGCCGAGACCCAGTACTTC.

The rearrangement links TRBV2 to TRBJ1-1; 12 bases are a match to TRBD1. This CDR3 has 17 amino acids. Per the germline V gene, CDR1 is SNHLY and CDR2 is FYNNEI. The ends lost 2 bases at V and 8 bases at J; junction bases unmatched: 12. The CDR3 DNA follows: TGTGCCAGCAGTGAACTGTACTCGGGACAGGGGGCAAGGGAAGCTTTCTTT. It is translated as CASSELYSGQGAREAFF.

The chain couples TRBV5-6 to TRBJ2-2; the D gene is possibly TRBD2 (5 bases). Germline loops: CDR1 SGHDT, CDR2 YYEEEE. Trimming cost V 2 bases and J 5 bases, with 25 bases left between them. This CDR3 is built from 19 residues. In DNA, the CDR3 is TGTGCCAGCAGCTTTTACTCGGGCCGAGGGTTTTGGTGGACCGGGGAGCTGTTTTTT. Protein product: CASSFYSGRGFWWTGELFF.

The chain uses TRBV19 and TRBJ1-1; D gene unclear. The germline V gene encodes CDR1 LNHDA and CDR2 SQIVND (reference sequence). V lost 3 bases and J 1 base, leaving 6 bases between the germline ends. There are 13 residues in the CDR3. CDR3 sequence (DNA): TGTGCCAGTAGTATCGCCAGGAACACTGAAGCTTTCTTT. Residues: CASSIARNTEAFF.

The chain links TRBV6-5 to TRBJ2-7; D is unresolved. Trimming stripped 2 bases from V and 3 bases from J, with 17 bases between. The CDR3 is made up of 16 amino acids. Germline lookup yields CDR1 MNHEY and CDR2 SVGAGI. The CDR3 sequence is CASSYGIQNGFYEQYF. In DNA form, the CDR3 reads TGTGCCAGCAGTTACGGGATTCAAAATGGGTTCTACGAGCAGTACTTC.

This chain connects TRBV4-1 to TRBJ2-1; 7 bases fit TRBD2. CDR1 is MGHRA and CDR2 is YSYEKL in the germline V gene. V lost 0 bases, J lost 6 bases, and 8 bases stayed unmatched. The CDR3 has 16 amino acids. The CDR3 here is CASSQDLTGGSNEQFF. The CDR3 DNA follows: TGCGCCAGCAGCCAAGATCTAACGGGAGGCTCCAATGAGCAGTTCTTC.

This sequence joins TRBV6-5 and TRBJ2-7; TRBD1 matches 8 bases. Germline V CDR1 and CDR2: MNHEY, SVGAGI. CDR3 size: 14 residues. V shed 4 bases and J 4 bases; nucleotides not matched to a gene: 6. CDR3 coding DNA: TGTGCCAGCAGTTCCCCGGGACAGGTATACGAGCAGTACTTC. It codes for CASSSPGQVYEQYF.

The count of this clone is one. This rearrangement joins TRBV7-8 to TRBJ2-7; tentatively, D is TRBD1 (6 bases). Trimming stripped 1 base from V and 1 base from J, with 8 bases between. The CDR3 runs to 14 residues. Germline CDR1 is SGHVS and CDR2 is FQNEAQ. The CDR3 sequence is CASSLGRGSYEQYF. DNA for the CDR3: TGTGCCAGCAGCTTAGGCAGGGGTTCCTACGAGCAGTACTTC.

This clone was counted a single time. The CDR3 nucleotides are TGTGCCAGCAGCCCCAGGACTAGCGCCTACGAGCAGTACTTC. Translation gives CASSPRTSAYEQYF. The V gene is TRBV9, the J gene TRBJ2-7; the match to TRBD2 covers 9 bases. This CDR3 comprises 14 residues. Per germline, CDR1 SGDLS and CDR2 YYNGEE. V trimming: 4 bases; J trimming: 2 bases; junction bases outside the gene matches: 4.

The chain uses TRBV5-1 and TRBJ2-1; a possible D gene is TRBD2 (6 bases). Germline V CDR1 and CDR2: SGHRS, YFSETQ. Trimming shortened V by 2 bases and J by 3 bases, and 15 bases separated the two germline ends. The CDR3 is made up of 16 amino acids. CDR3 nucleotides: TGCGCCAGCAGCTTTTTTAAGAGCGGGCTCTACAATGAGCAGTTCTTC. It specifies CASSFFKSGLYNEQFF.

This clone occurred once. The chain carries TRBV19 and TRBJ2-7; no clear D. The CDR3 loop spans 15 amino acids. Germline loops: CDR1 LNHDA, CDR2 SQIVND (reference sequence). The germline V and J ends were trimmed by 3 bases and 4 bases, with 16 bases remaining between them. The CDR3 sequence: CASSISHGPKYEQYF. The CDR3 DNA reads TGTGCCAGTAGTATTAGTCACGGACCTAAGTACGAGCAGTACTTC.

The V gene is TRBV5-6, the J gene TRBJ1-2; possible D gene TRBD1, 6 bases. Per germline, CDR1 SGHDT and CDR2 YYEEEE. CDR3 size: 13 residues. Trimming left V 3 bases short and J 4 bases short, with 10 bases between. The CDR3 DNA reads TGTGCCAGCAGCTCGGGACACCGCTATGGCTACACCTTC. It is translated as CASSSGHRYGYTF. The whole variable domain, filled in from reference TRBV5-6 and TRBJ1-2, reads DAGVTQSPTHLIKTRGQQVTLRCSPKSGHDTVSWYQQALGQGPQFIFQYYEEEERQRGNFPDRFSGHQFPNYSSELNVNALLLGDSALYLCASSSGHRYGYTFGSGTRLTVV.

V is TRBV28 and J is TRBJ2-7; D not resolved. Looked up from germline, CDR1 is MDHEN and CDR2 is SYDVKM. With 6 bases removed from V and 5 bases from J, the gap between germline ends came to 8 bases. The length of the CDR3 is 11 residues. This chain's CDR3 is CASSPTDEQYF. The CDR3 DNA follows: TGTGCCAGCAGCCCCACTGACGAGCAGTACTTC.

The rearrangement joins TRBV12-5 to TRBJ2-5; no definite D call. CDR1 LGHNT and CDR2 FRNRAP come from the germline V gene. Trimming stripped 7 bases from V and 2 bases from J, with 11 bases between. The CDR3 runs 13 residues. CDR3 sequence (DNA): TGTGCTAGTGCACCCGAAACTCAAGAGACCCAGTACTTC. Its protein product is CASAPETQETQYF.

The J gene is TRBJ2-1, the V gene TRBV5-1; TRBD2 matches 11 bases. The CDR3 extends over 15 amino acids. Trimming removed 3 bases from V and 4 bases from J; junction bases left unmatched: 3. In germline, CDR1 is SGHRS, CDR2 YFSETQ. CDR3 sequence (DNA): TGCGCCAGCAGCTCGAGACTAGCGGGGTACAATGAGCAGTTCTTC. Translated, it gives CASSSRLAGYNEQFF.

This chain connects TRBV29-1 to TRBJ1-3; D is undetermined. Deletions cut 7 bases from V and 3 bases from J, with 13 bases between. The CDR3 is 13 residues long. Germline V lookup: CDR1 SQVTM, CDR2 ANQGSEA. The DNA for the CDR3 is TGCAGCGCCCGGCCGCGGAATGGAAACACCATATATTTT. This gives the protein CSARPRNGNTIYF.

The chain joins TRBV4-2 to TRBJ1-5; 9 positions agree with TRBD1. Germline CDR1 LGHNA, CDR2 YNFKEQ. The CDR3 runs to 21 residues. Trimming removed 4 bases from V and 1 base from J; junction bases left unmatched: 20. This chain's CDR3 is CASSLMGNGGTGFWSNQPQHF. The CDR3, as DNA: TGTGCCAGCAGCCTTATGGGCAACGGCGGGACAGGGTTTTGGAGCAATCAGCCCCAGCATTTT.

Written as DNA, the CDR3 is TGTGCCAGCAGTGAAGGGGGACTAGCGGGGTCCACAGATACGCAGTATTTT. This translates into CASSEGGLAGSTDTQYF. The chain employs TRBV2 and TRBJ2-3, with 13 bases lining up with TRBD2. The CDR3 length is 17 residues. Trimming took 1 base from V and 2 from J; bases not matched to a gene: 3. Germline-derived CDR1 and CDR2 are SNHLY and FYNNEI.

The genes are TRBV18 and TRBJ2-1; a weak D match, TRBD2 (6 bases). The ends were cut back, 3 bases at V and 6 bases at J, with 6 bases in the middle. The CDR3 has 12 residues. Germline lookup yields CDR1 KGHSH and CDR2 LQKENI. CDR3 sequence reads: CASSPTSNEQFF. The CDR3 nucleotides read TGTGCCAGCTCACCGACTAGCAATGAGCAGTTCTTC.